This T cell receptor beta chain appears in the sequencing data of a study of blood T cell repertoires in COVID-19. Overall study: Specimens from acute and convalescent COVID-19 originated in the United States, Italy and Spain.

Original handling: Amplification with reference gene primers provided the estimates of nucleated cell counts. The table came from immunoSEQ multiplex PCR; TCRdb's copy has only in-frame clones and leaves some out. That table supplies the V and J calls and clone size; D and trimming were determined from the DNA. The repertoire holds some 230,000 clones, around 84% seen once, with about 5.1% in the top ten. The CDR3 loop spans 16 amino acids. The germline CDR1 and CDR2 sequences are SGDLS and YYNGEE. J gave up 4 bases and V 1 base, and 6 bases lay outside the gene matches. The source is a woman in her sixties who had recovered from COVID-19. This rearrangement joins TRBV9 to TRBJ2-7; 12 bases map to TRBD2. Source material: peripheral blood. The CDR3 is CASSVLAGGPRYEQYF. The CDR3 region has the DNA TGTGCCAGCAGCGTACTAGCGGGGGGGCCTAGGTACGAGCAGTACTTC.